This T cell receptor (beta chain) was obtained from a study of T cells in Graves' hyperthyroidism and ophthalmopathy (dated by TCRdb to between 2018 and 2020). With respect to the entire study: To identify distinguishing TCR V-J signatures, a discovery cohort of around 100 patients was used, comprising 43 with Graves' ophthalmopathy and about 59 with stable Graves' hyperthyroidism. An independent validation cohort of around 19 hyperthyroidism patients and about 16 patients who later progressed to ophthalmopathy tested prospective prediction of ophthalmopathy. The roughly 91 discovery patients were randomly split 7:3 into training and test sets. Thyroid tissue and blood T-cell repertoires from about six Graves' hyperthyroidism patients were also compared in the study. Following sampling, methimazole starting at 30 mg daily was given to hyperthyroidism patients, and high-dose intravenous methylprednisolone was given to ophthalmopathy patients. The paper describes TCR Vbeta CDR3 sequencing of 140 or so peripheral blood samples, made up of some 42 ophthalmopathy patients, 70 to 80 hyperthyroidism patients and 17 progressor patients.

On the study overall, not on this receptor specifically: Ophthalmopathy was separated from stable hyperthyroidism by a 13 V-J signature model, with around 90% sensitivity and roughly 84% specificity obtained in cross-validation and 80%/75% obtained in testing. Sample size was not statistically predetermined, and investigators were not blinded to group allocation. During validation, the model predicted progression to ophthalmopathy a median of around six months ahead of onset, with around 71% sensitivity and less than 85% specificity. Most expanded thyroid clonotypes (frequency above 0.001) were also found in blood, which suggests that blood repertoires may mirror thyroid immune responses.

According to the germline V gene (reference sequence), CDR1 reads DFQATT and CDR2 reads SNEGSKA. V loses 5 bases at its end and J loses 5 bases; junction bases beyond the gene matches: 11. The cysteine opens and the phenylalanine closes a CDR3 of 15 amino acids. CDR3 DNA only is kept here, 45 bases in frame from base 1. Concerning this clonotype itself: It lacks a known antigen. No much larger clone exists at a distance of one base, and base qualities are not known.

The TCR beta CDR3 regions were amplified from RNA transcripts. For the first round of RT-PCR on the TCR CDR3, the HTBI primer set was used together with the Qiagen OneStep RT-PCR kit. Libraries were constructed in a second round of multiplex PCR, after which size selection and purification were performed. The libraries were sequenced on an Illumina HiSeq2000 using paired-end 100 bp reads. Turning to the authors' computational methods: Raw data were processed with SOAPnuke, discarding reads with adapters, uncalled bases, mean Phred below 15, or no exact constant-primer or identifier match. COPE v1.2.5 was used to merge high-quality paired reads, and clonotypes were defined as unique nucleotide sequences. Clonotypes were aligned to IMGT TRBV, TRBD and TRBJ reference segments using MiTCR v1.1. The analysis was restricted to V-J combinations with a frequency above 0.0001, which together covered 99% to 99.2% of the repertoires. The TCS score was defined as the ratio of F50 (clonal expansion) to E x V (chaos), calculated using BLOSUM62-based TCRdist between CDR3 peptides within each V-J. Welch's t-statistics and random forest reduced roughly 530 V-J features to about 13, which were used in a naive Bayes classifier (R e1071). Thyroid-blood repertoire similarity was quantified with the Morisita-Horn index. The public reads were run again by TCRdb, first through fastp at Q25 and then through MiXCR, and only productive beta chains were kept. Every entry covers one CDR3 protein and lists the most common genes and DNA from its rows. The V and J calls shown here were made by TCRdb, not taken from the authors' results. This sample comprises about 570,000 distinct CDR3 sequences, roughly 50% of them detected only once. The top ten constitute under 20% of the sample.

Any patient with an uncontrolled infection, another autoimmune disease, pregnancy or lactation was excluded. Diagnoses relied on clinical symptoms, serum thyroxine and TRAb, thyroid ultrasound and orbital computed tomography. Total RNA was extracted with Trizol reagent, and quality was checked on an Agilent 2100 Bioanalyzer. The chain links TRBV20-1 with TRBJ2-5, with 10 bases aligning to TRBD2. Specimen: peripheral blood or thyroid tissue (not recorded which). The TCR originated in an adult woman with Graves' disease, either hyperthyroidism or ophthalmopathy (not recorded which). The sequenced DNA is TGCAGTGCTCGAGGCAGTAGCGGGGGGTTGGAGACCCAGTACTTC. This gives the protein CSARGSSGGLETQYF.